Listed below are T cell receptor beta chains from one sample, sequenced in a study of blood T cell repertoires in COVID-19. Assay used: immunoSEQ multiplex PCR; TCRdb lists only in-frame clones, some missing. In the table there are 70,000 to 75,000 clones, roughly 81% of which are singletons. Sequencing input: peripheral blood. These receptors all stem from a woman in her 70s with acute or convalescent COVID-19. CDR3s include the opening cysteine and the closing phenylalanine or tryptophan. The order of the fields is D gene, V gene, clone size, J gene, CDR3 protein, CDR3 DNA. D genes are given only for firm matches. Clone size is not always given. Where it is, it says once, few, many or a class for expanded clones.

TRBD2	TRBV5-8	NA	TRBJ2-1	CASSRLWTSGNNEQFF	TGTGCCAGCAGCCGCTTATGGACTAGCGGGAACAATGAGCAGTTCTTC
TRBD2	TRBV11-2	NA	TRBJ2-3	CASSSPGLAGDPRRDTQYF	TGTGCCAGCAGCTCTCCGGGACTAGCGGGAGACCCTAGGAGAGATACGCAGTATTTT
TRBD1	TRBV18	NA	TRBJ1-1	CASSPHGQGNTEAFF	TGTGCCAGCTCACCACACGGACAGGGAAACACTGAAGCTTTCTTT
TRBD1	TRBV27	few	TRBJ1-1	CASSLKGQGAVNTEAFF	TGTGCCAGCAGTTTAAAGGGACAGGGGGCTGTGAACACTGAAGCTTTCTTT
TRBD1	TRBV16	once	TRBJ2-1	CASSQRQGGNEQFF	TGTGCCAGCAGCCAAAGACAGGGGGGCAATGAGCAGTTCTTC
TRBD2	TRBV27	NA	TRBJ2-1	CASNPGGNYNEQFF	TGTGCCAGCAACCCGGGAGGGAACTACAATGAGCAGTTCTTC
TRBD2	TRBV5-4	NA	TRBJ2-3	CASSPAGAGDTQYF	TGTGCCAGCAGCCCCGCGGGAGCGGGCGATACGCAGTATTTT
NA	TRBV28	NA	TRBJ2-7	CASSLGDFRSYEQYF	TGTGCCAGCAGTTTAGGGGACTTCCGCTCCTACGAGCAGTACTTC
NA	TRBV4-2	NA	TRBJ2-5	CASSHGGRGEETQYF	TGTGCCAGCAGCCACGGGGGCAGGGGGGAAGAGACCCAGTACTTC
TRBD1	TRBV10-2	once	TRBJ1-5	CASSGQGNQPQHF	TGCGCCAGCAGTGGACAGGGGAATCAGCCCCAGCATTTT
NA	TRBV2	NA	TRBJ1-4	CASRDARLGGEKLFF	TGTGCCAGCAGGGACGCTCGACTCGGAGGAGAAAAACTGTTTTTT
TRBD1	TRBV18	NA	TRBJ1-4	CASSPRTGPNEKLFF	TGTGCCAGCTCACCTCGGACAGGGCCGAATGAAAAACTGTTTTTT